The 28 T cell receptor beta chains given below trace back to one sample, sequenced in a study of blood T cells in healthy people across ages. Then a second PCR, running about 6 to 11 cycles, was carried out with a sample-barcoded 5' primer and a J-beta primer mix. Each CDR3 protein gets one entry after TCRdb re-called the 5' RACE reads with MiXCR. In the table there are some 1.4 million distinct CDR3 sequences, 40% to 50% of which are singletons. The specimen sequenced was blood. The receptors were sampled from a woman aged 18-29 years in good health.

V gene TRBV7-9 combines with J gene TRBJ2-3; maybe TRBD2 (5 bases). Looked up from germline, CDR1 is SEHNR and CDR2 is FQNEAQ (reference sequence). Trimming cost V 4 bases and J 1 base, with 12 bases left between them. This CDR3 spans 15 amino acids. This CDR3 reads CASSSWGEGTDTQYF. DNA for the CDR3: TGTGCCAGCAGCTCTTGGGGAGAGGGCACAGATACGCAGTATTTT.

This clonotype occurred a few times. The V gene is TRBV6-1, the J gene TRBJ2-7, with D possibly called TRBD1 or TRBD2 (5 bases each). The CDR3 extends over 13 amino acids. Germline assignment: CDR1 MNHNS and CDR2 SASEGT. Trimming cost V 8 bases and J 2 bases, with 13 bases left between them. The CDR3 DNA sequence: TGTGCCAGCCCAGACGGGACGCCCTACGAGCAGTACTTC. This translates into CASPDGTPYEQYF.

The chain employs TRBV20-1 and TRBJ2-7; D remains ambiguous. Germline assignment: CDR1 DFQATT and CDR2 SNEGSKA (reference sequence). This CDR3 comprises 14 residues. The ends were cut back, 0 bases at V and 0 bases at J, with 9 bases in the middle. CDR3 in DNA: TGCAGTGCTAGAGATCGTGGCTTCTCCTACGAGCAGTACTTC. Residues: CSARDRGFSYEQYF.

The chain employs TRBV20-1 and TRBJ2-5; D ambiguous. The assigned J gene may be wrong: the sequence end matches TRBJ2-7 better. CDR1 DFQATT and CDR2 SNEGSKA come from the germline V gene (reference sequence). The CDR3 covers 16 residues. CDR3 in amino acids: CSARDPVSPPPYEQYF. The CDR3 region has the DNA TGCAGTGCTAGAGACCCGGTGTCCCCACCACCCTACGAGCAGTACTTC.

The chain has TRBV12-3 or TRBV12-4 and TRBJ2-1, with 11 bases fitting TRBD2. CDR3 length equals 15 residues. V was pared by 0 bases and J by 9 bases, with 4 bases of the junction left unmatched. The CDR3 region has the DNA TGTGCCAGCAGTTTAGCTAGCGGGGGGGCCGGTGAGCAGTTCTTC. It codes for CASSLASGGAGEQFF.

In nucleotides, the CDR3 is TGTGCCAGCAGCTTAGGACAGCCCGAATCCTACGAGCAGTACTTC. It is translated as CASSLGQPESYEQYF. The chain carries TRBV11-2 and TRBJ2-7; weak D call: TRBD1 (5 bases). The length of the CDR3 is 15 residues. CDR1 is SGHAT and CDR2 is FQNNGV in the germline V gene. The germline V and J ends were trimmed by 1 base and 1 base, with 11 bases remaining between them. Combining the CDR3 with reference TRBV11-2 and TRBJ2-7 gives the whole variable domain EAGVAQSPRYKIIEKRQSVAFWCNPISGHATLYWYQQILGQGPKLLIQFQNNGVVDDSQLPKDRFSAERLKGVDSTLKIQPAKLEDSAVYLCASSLGQPESYEQYFGPGTRLTVT.

This clonotype was found many times. The V gene is TRBV5-1, the J gene TRBJ2-2; no firm D call. The CDR3 sequence is 12 residues long. Trimming took off 2 bases at V and 4 bases at J, with 3 bases between the two ends. The V gene's germline CDR1 is SGHRS and CDR2 YFSETQ. The CDR3 protein is CASSFTTGELFF. The CDR3 DNA reads TGCGCCAGCAGCTTCACCACCGGGGAGCTGTTTTTT.

Only a few counts were recorded for this clonotype. The chain couples TRBV7-2 to TRBJ2-7; 8 bases align to TRBD2. Losses at the gene ends were 5 bases for V and 0 bases for J; bases not matched to a gene: 15. Per germline, CDR1 SGHTA and CDR2 FQGNSA. This CDR3 is built from 18 residues. The CDR3 is CASSKGPTLAASSYEQYF. In DNA, the CDR3 is TGTGCCAGCAGCAAAGGCCCAACACTAGCGGCGAGCTCCTACGAGCAGTACTTC.

The chain employs TRBV5-1 and TRBJ2-1, with 7 bases fitting TRBD2. The CDR3 sequence is 17 residues long. Germline V lookup: CDR1 SGHRS, CDR2 YFSETQ. V was clipped by 0 bases and J by 3 bases; unmatched bases: 9. The CDR3 sequence: CASSLEVFGGSYNEQFF. CDR3 nucleotides: TGCGCCAGCAGCTTGGAGGTTTTCGGGGGGAGCTACAATGAGCAGTTCTTC.

This clonotype was seen once. This chain joins TRBV5-1 and TRBJ2-2, with D possibly being TRBD1 or TRBD2 (5 bases each). Germline loops: CDR1 SGHRS, CDR2 YFSETQ. This CDR3 has 16 amino acids. V lost 2 bases, J lost 3 bases, and 14 bases lay in between. CDR3 residues: CASSFGGRVDTGELFF. CDR3 DNA: TGCGCCAGCAGCTTTGGGGGTCGGGTAGACACCGGGGAGCTGTTTTTT.

This clonotype has more than one count but fewer than ten. The chain employs TRBV7-8 and TRBJ1-1; the D gene is possibly TRBD1 (6 bases). Germline CDR1 and CDR2: SGHVS and FQNEAQ. The length of the CDR3 is 18 residues. Trimming shortened V by 1 base and J by 2 bases, and 20 bases separated the two germline ends. CDR3 region: CASSLERQGRLLNTEAFF. CDR3 sequence (DNA): TGTGCCAGCAGCTTAGAGCGCCAGGGGCGCCTATTAAACACTGAAGCTTTCTTT. Supplemented by reference TRBV7-8 and TRBJ1-1, the full variable domain reads GAGVSQSPRYKVAKRGQDVALRCDPISGHVSLFWYQQALGQGPEFLTYFQNEAQLDKSGLPSDRFFAERPEGSVSTLKIQRTQQEDSAVYLCASSLERQGRLLNTEAFFGQGTRLTVV.

V usage is TRBV18 and J usage is TRBJ1-2; TRBD1 aligns across 10 bases. The V and J ends lost 6 bases and 5 bases, in that order; junction bases with no gene match: 12. The CDR3 has 16 residues. Germline V CDR1 and CDR2: KGHSH, LQKENI. Here the CDR3 reads CASSMDRGSYSYGYTF. The CDR3 DNA reads as TGTGCCAGCTCCATGGACAGGGGGTCTTATTCATATGGCTACACCTTC. The complete variable domain, with remaining parts taken from reference TRBV18 and TRBJ1-2, reads NAGVMQNPRHLVRRRGQEARLRCSPMKGHSHVYWYRQLPEEGLKFMVYLQKENIIDESGMPKERFSAEFPKEGPSILRIQQVVRGDSAAYFCASSMDRGSYSYGYTFGSGTRLTVV.

The chain employs TRBV10-3 and TRBJ2-7; possibly TRBD2 for D (5 bases). Germline CDR1 ENHRY, CDR2 SYGVKD. V was trimmed by 6 bases and J by 0 bases, leaving 15 bases between them. The CDR3 has 15 residues. Here the CDR3 reads CAIRTSRSGSYEQYF. The CDR3 nucleotides are TGTGCCATCAGGACCAGTAGAAGCGGCTCCTACGAGCAGTACTTC.

The chain recombines TRBV5-1 with TRBJ2-7; 7 bases line up with TRBD1. This CDR3 contains 15 residues. Per the germline V gene, CDR1 is SGHRS and CDR2 is YFSETQ. J gave up 3 bases and V 3 bases, and 9 bases lay outside the gene matches. The CDR3 region is CASSSDPGGGYEQYF. The CDR3, as DNA: TGCGCCAGCAGCTCGGACCCAGGGGGTGGCTACGAGCAGTACTTC.

J is TRBJ1-1 and V is TRBV10-3; TRBD1 might be the D (5 bases). The germline gives CDR1 ENHRY, CDR2 SYGVKD. The CDR3 extends over 14 amino acids. Trimming shortened V by 4 bases and J by 1 base, and 10 bases separated the two germline ends. The CDR3, as DNA: TGTGCCATCAGTGGGGCACAGGCGAACACTGAAGCTTTCTTT. The encoded protein is CAISGAQANTEAFF.

CDR3 DNA: TGCAGCGTTGGAATCCTAGCGGGAACCTACGAGCAGTACTTC. This translates into CSVGILAGTYEQYF. The chain uses TRBV29-1 and TRBJ2-7; 9 nucleotides match TRBD2. J was trimmed by 2 bases and V by 4 bases; bases with no gene match: 6. CDR1 and CDR2 from the germline V gene are SQVTM and ANQGSEA. The CDR3 loop spans 14 amino acids.

The genes are TRBV5-6 and TRBJ2-3; 7 nucleotides line up with TRBD1. Germline trimming cut 10 bases from V and 1 base from J; bases unmatched to any gene: 12. CDR3 size: 15 residues. CDR1 and CDR2 (germline): SGHDT, YYEEEE. In DNA, the CDR3 is TGTGCCTGTTGGACAGGCCTTACACGCACAGATACGCAGTATTTT. Its protein is CACWTGLTRTDTQYF.

This clonotype was detected a few times. V gene TRBV9 combines with J gene TRBJ1-5; D ambiguous. This CDR3 is 14 amino acids long. Germline V CDR1 and CDR2: SGDLS, YYNGEE. V shed 0 bases and J shed 5 bases, with 9 bases lying between them. CDR3 bases: TGTGCCAGCAGCGTAGCGGGGTACCATCAGCCCCAGCATTTT. Protein product: CASSVAGYHQPQHF.

The V and J genes are TRBV12-3 or TRBV12-4 and TRBJ1-1, with TRBD1 as a possible D gene (5 bases). V shed 6 bases and J shed 7 bases, with 9 bases lying between them. This CDR3 has 11 residues. This CDR3 is CASSYDSEAFF. The CDR3 bases are TGTGCCAGCAGCTACGACAGTGAAGCTTTCTTT.

J is TRBJ1-1 and V is TRBV28, with D tentatively TRBD1 (5 bases). CDR1 is MDHEN, CDR2 SYDVKM, per germline. Trimming took off 3 bases at V and 2 bases at J, with 10 bases between the two ends. CDR3 size: 14 residues. The CDR3 region has the DNA TGTGCCAGCAGTTTTTCGGGGGACAACACTGAAGCTTTCTTT. It translates to CASSFSGDNTEAFF.

The chain employs TRBV10-3 and TRBJ1-5; D may be TRBD1 (6 bases). This CDR3 spans 14 amino acids. Germline CDR1 and CDR2: ENHRY and SYGVKD. Trimming stripped 2 bases from V and 6 bases from J, with 11 bases between. The DNA of the CDR3 is TGTGCCATCAGTGAGGCCAGGGGTGGTCAGCCCCAGCATTTT. Translated, it gives CAISEARGGQPQHF.

With respect to this clonotype: A much bigger clone sits one base away, suggesting this may be a read error. The chain has TRBV12-3 or TRBV12-4 and TRBJ2-7; D might be TRBD1 or TRBD2, each matching 5 bases. The CDR3 runs to 14 residues. CDR3 protein: CARSLRGVSYEQYF. In nucleotides, the CDR3 is TGTGCCCGCAGTTTGAGGGGCGTCTCCTACGAGCAGTACTTC.

The V call is TRBV7-9, the J call TRBJ1-5, with no clear D. V lost 1 base and J lost 7, with 11 bases in between. Germline assignment: CDR1 SEHNR and CDR2 FQNEAQ (reference sequence). The CDR3 is 14 amino acids. The CDR3 is CASSLGGDPQPQHF. The DNA of the CDR3 is TGTGCCAGCAGCTTAGGAGGAGATCCCCAGCCCCAGCATTTT.

This chain links TRBV9 with TRBJ2-1, with 10 bases that match TRBD2. The J call may be in error: the DNA end matches TRBJ2-7 better. Germline CDR1 is SGDLS and CDR2 is YYNGEE. CDR3 length: 15 amino acids. CDR3 residues: CASSARLAGYNEQYF. The CDR3, as DNA: TGTGCCAGCAGCGCCCGACTAGCGGGCTACAATGAGCAGTACTTC.

This clonotype turned up a few times. The rearrangement joins TRBV29-1 to TRBJ1-5; weak D call: TRBD1 (6 bases). This CDR3 comprises 14 residues. Trimming pared 0 bases from V and 6 bases from J, leaving 12 bases between. Germline V gives CDR1 SQVTM, CDR2 ANQGSEA. This chain's CDR3 is CSVEEQGSGQPQHF. The CDR3 region has the DNA TGCAGCGTTGAAGAACAGGGTAGTGGTCAGCCCCAGCATTTT.

This chain joins TRBV7-9 and TRBJ2-3; no firm D call. The CDR3 loop spans 12 amino acids. Between the trimmed V and J ends, which lost 7 bases and 1 base, there was a span of 6 bases. The germline CDR1 and CDR2 sequences are SEHNR and FQNEAQ (reference sequence). CDR3 nucleotides: TGTGCCAGCACCCTTGGCACAGATACGCAGTATTTT. The encoded protein is CASTLGTDTQYF.

This clonotype came up a few times. The chain carries TRBV28 and TRBJ1-4; TRBD1 might be the D (6 bases). There are 14 residues in the CDR3. Trimming cost V 6 bases and J 8 bases, with 16 bases left between them. The germline V gene has CDR1 MDHEN and CDR2 SYDVKM. The CDR3 sequence: CASRPGGYEEKLFF. CDR3 nucleotide sequence: TGTGCCAGCAGGCCCGGGGGCTATGAAGAAAAACTGTTTTTT. The full variable domain, completed using reference TRBV28 and TRBJ1-4, is DVKVTQSSRYLVKRTGEKVFLECVQDMDHENMFWYRQDPGLGLRLIYFSYDVKMKEKGDIPEGYSVSREKKERFSLILESASTNQTSMYLCASRPGGYEEKLFFGSGTQLSVL.

The V and J genes are TRBV18 and TRBJ2-7; 7 bases align to TRBD1. V lost 3 bases and J lost 3; bases outside the gene matches: 8. From germline, CDR1 is KGHSH and CDR2 LQKENI. The CDR3 is 15 residues long. Here the CDR3 reads CASSPNTGASYEQYF. The CDR3, as DNA: TGTGCCAGCTCACCGAATACAGGGGCAAGCTACGAGCAGTACTTC.